This T cell receptor beta chain comes out of a study of cytomegalovirus exposure and HLA in healthy donors. Details on this clone: Its antigen is as yet unknown.

Study observations and caveats: No immune exposure information besides CMV serostatus was available. It was in a later analysis that TCR association rates were seen to vary by HLA locus, highest for DRB1 and lowest for HLA-C.

Both 60 Vbeta primers and 13 Jbeta primers went into the PCR. Assay used: immunoSEQ multiplex PCR; TCRdb lists only in-frame clones, some missing. The sample includes around 130,000 clones, 75% seen only once; the top ten take approximately 3%. The sample taken for sequencing was PBMCs. The receptor was isolated from a woman between 40 and 50 years old in good health and CMV-seropositive.

CDR3: CASSVLHRGSTEAFF. The DNA for the CDR3 is TGTGCCAGCAGCGTACTCCACAGGGGGAGCACTGAAGCTTTCTTT. The J gene is TRBJ1-1, the V gene TRBV9; TRBD1 matches 8 bases. Germline assignment: CDR1 SGDLS and CDR2 YYNGEE. J gave up 4 bases and V 1 base, and 6 bases lay outside the gene matches. This CDR3 is 15 amino acids long.